This is a list of T cell receptor beta chains from one sample in a study of blood T cells in healthy people across ages. One entry per CDR3 protein results from TCRdb running MiXCR on the 5' RACE reads. The sample consists of roughly 1 million distinct CDR3 sequences, under 30% of them appearing once. This sample was also put to use in a study of T cells of mothers and their children.

Sample: blood. The receptors here all came from a girl aged 2-10 years in good health. Each CDR3 is given with its conserved first and last residue. The D gene is left open where the match is weak. Clone size is stated in some rows and not others, as once, few, many or a class when expanded.

abundance	v_gene	d_gene	j_gene	CDR3nt	CDR3aa
few	TRBV29-1	TRBD1	TRBJ1-1	TGCAGCGTTAACCCGACAGGGACGAACACTGAAGCTTTCTTT	CSVNPTGTNTEAFF
few	TRBV20-1	TRBD1	TRBJ1-4	TGCAGTGCTAGTCGACAGGGCAGGCATGAAAAACTGTTTTTT	CSASRQGRHEKLFF
few	TRBV29-1	-	TRBJ1-2	TGCAGCGTTGAGGGAGGGGTCTATGGCTACACCTTC	CSVEGGVYGYTF
-	TRBV28	-	TRBJ2-1	TGTGCCAGCAGTTCGTCGCGAAGCTCCTACAATGAGCAGTTCTTC	CASSSSRSSYNEQFF
few	TRBV7-6	-	TRBJ1-6	TGTGCCAGCAGCTTAGGGCCAGCAGGAATCTCCTATAATTCACCCCTCCACTTT	CASSLGPAGISYNSPLHF
few	TRBV6-1	TRBD2	TRBJ2-1	TGTGCCAGCAGTGAAGCATGGGGGACTAAGAAGCAGTTCTTC	CASSEAWGTKKQFF
-	TRBV3-1	TRBD2	TRBJ2-1	TGTGCCAGCAGCCAAGACCCCGGACTAGTCGTTGAGCAGTTCTTC	CASSQDPGLVVEQFF
-	TRBV29-1	TRBD1	TRBJ1-5	TGCAGCGCCGTGACAGGGTCGGGTCAGCCCCAGCATTTT	CSAVTGSGQPQHF
-	TRBV12-3/TRBV12-4	-	TRBJ2-1	TGTGCCAGCAGTTTATTAAGGAACAATGAGCAGTTCTTC	CASSLLRNNEQFF
-	TRBV11-1	-	TRBJ2-3	TGTGCCAGCAGCGTAATCGACCCCACAGATACGCAGTATTTT	CASSVIDPTDTQYF
few	TRBV20-1	TRBD2	TRBJ2-1	TGCAGTGCGGGGGGGACTAGCGGGGTTTCCTACAATGAGCAGTTCTTC	CSAGGTSGVSYNEQFF
once	TRBV7-3	-	TRBJ2-5	TGTGCCAGCAGCGCAACTAGGTTGGAGACCCAGTACTTC	CASSATRLETQYF
few	TRBV7-2	TRBD2	TRBJ2-3	TGTGCCAACGGGGGGGCCTTGACAGATACGCAGTATTTT	CANGGALTDTQYF
-	TRBV6-6	TRBD1	TRBJ1-4	TGTGCCAGCAGGCTCGGGACAGCTAATGAAAAACTGTTTTTT	CASRLGTANEKLFF
few	TRBV18	-	TRBJ2-4	TGTGCCAGCTCACCAAATTCCCCTTTCGCCAAAAACATTCAGTACTTC	CASSPNSPFAKNIQYF
few	TRBV29-1	-	TRBJ2-5	TGCAGCGTTGCCAGCTACCAAGAGACCCAGTACTTC	CSVASYQETQYF
few	TRBV7-8	-	TRBJ2-1	TGTGCCAGCAGCTACAGGGAACTGAGTGCGAGGTCCTACAATGAGCAGTTCTTC	CASSYRELSARSYNEQFF
few	TRBV20-1	-	TRBJ2-5	TGCAGTACCCTTCCTAGACGCCGGGTGGAACCTCCAGGGACCCAGTACTTC	CSTLPRRRVEPPGTQYF
-	TRBV5-1	-	TRBJ2-7	TGCGCCAGCAGCTTGGCACTGGGACGGCAGTACTTC	CASSLALGRQYF
-	TRBV28	TRBD1	TRBJ2-2	TGTGCCGGCAGTCCAACGACAGGGGGCACCGGGGAGCTGTTTTTT	CAGSPTTGGTGELFF
few	TRBV20-1	TRBD1	TRBJ2-3	TGCAGCGTAACCGGGACAGGGGGAGCAGATACGCAGTATTTT	CSVTGTGGADTQYF
-	TRBV4-1	-	TRBJ2-1	TGCGCCGGCAGCCGAGCCCGAGGCGGGAATGAGCAGTTCTTC	CAGSRARGGNEQFF
few	TRBV7-8	-	TRBJ1-4	TGTGCCAGCAGCTTAGGTGGTGGGGAAGGAGAAAAACTGTTTTTT	CASSLGGGEGEKLFF